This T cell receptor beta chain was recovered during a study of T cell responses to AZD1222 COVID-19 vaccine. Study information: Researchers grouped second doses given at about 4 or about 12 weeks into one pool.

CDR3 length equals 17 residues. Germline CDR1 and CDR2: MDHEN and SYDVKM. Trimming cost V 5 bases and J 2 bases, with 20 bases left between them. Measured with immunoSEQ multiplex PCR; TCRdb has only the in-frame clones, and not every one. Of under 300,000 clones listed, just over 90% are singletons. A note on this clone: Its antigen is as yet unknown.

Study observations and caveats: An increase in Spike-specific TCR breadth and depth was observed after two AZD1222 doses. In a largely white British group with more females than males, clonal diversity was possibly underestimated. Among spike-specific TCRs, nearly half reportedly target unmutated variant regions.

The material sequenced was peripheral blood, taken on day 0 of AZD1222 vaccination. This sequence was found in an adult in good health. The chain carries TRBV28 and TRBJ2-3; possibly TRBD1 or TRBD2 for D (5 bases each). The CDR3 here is CASSTSRRIGTTDTQYF. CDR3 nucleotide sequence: TGTGCCAGCAGTACGTCCAGGCGGATCGGGACCACAGATACGCAGTATTTT.